The clone carrying this T cell receptor beta chain was recorded a few times. V lost 5 bases, J lost 7 bases, and 17 bases lay in between. The CDR3 is made up of 13 amino acids. The V gene's germline CDR1 is SQVTM and CDR2 ANQGSEA. These data are taken from a study of blood T cell repertoires in COVID-19. Method: immunoSEQ multiplex PCR; TCRdb's copy keeps in-frame clones and lacks some. In the table there are about 140,000 clones, roughly 84% of which are singletons. The source is a man under 40 with COVID-19, enrolled during active disease. V gene TRBV29-1 combines with J gene TRBJ1-2; weak D call: TRBD1 (6 bases). Sequenced material: peripheral blood. The CDR3 loop is CSVLLQGLAGYTF. CDR3 sequence (DNA): TGCAGCGTTCTCCTACAGGGCTTAGCTGGCTACACCTTC. Full variable domain (remainder filled in from reference TRBV29-1 and TRBJ1-2): SAVISQKPSRDICQRGTSLTIQCQVDSQVTMMFWYRQQPGQSLTLIATANQGSEATYESGFVIDKFPISRPNLTFSTLTVSNMSPEDSSIYLCSVLLQGLAGYTFGSGTRLTVV.